This TCR beta chain was identified during a study of cytomegalovirus exposure and HLA in healthy donors. At the level of the study: The same platform was used for the 130 or so validation repertoires as for the 650 to 800 first-cohort repertoires, as reported in a later analysis.

General observations from the study: A list of around 150 TCR beta chains associated with cytomegalovirus was given.

Libraries were prepared by immunoSEQ multiplex PCR; TCRdb keeps only in-frame clonotypes and omits some of them. The sample has fewer than 250,000 clones; roughly 86% are singletons. In regard to this clone: Its antigen is unknown.

The TCR originated in a woman between 18 and 29 years old in good health and CMV-seronegative. The sequenced sample consisted of PBMCs.

CDR3 DNA sequence: TGCGCCAGCAGCGCCCGGGACTCACTTTCAGGCGAGCAGTACTTC. It codes for CASSARDSLSGEQYF. The rearrangement uses TRBV5-1 and TRBJ2-7; a possible D gene is TRBD2 (6 bases). The CDR3 is made up of 15 amino acids. Germline CDR1 reads SGHRS; CDR2 reads YFSETQ. V gave up 4 bases and J gave up 6 bases, with 20 bases separating them.